A selection of T cell receptor beta chains follows, all from one sample in a study of T cell repertoires in cytomegalovirus infection. These receptors lack a known antigen. TCRdb called the reads again in MiXCR, with one record for every CDR3 protein. The table shows about a million distinct CDR3 sequences, with more than 25% occurring only once. This specimen consisted of cultured CD8+ T cells from PBMCs, obtained from culture after CMV antigen stimulation. These receptors were collected from a human donor in good health (CMV status not recorded). Some clones in this sample may be carry-over from other donors' samples. Each CDR3 is given with its conserved first and last residue. A D gene is named only where the DNA matches it firmly. Clone size is not always given. Where it is, it says once, few, many or a class for expanded clones.

clone size: -
V gene: TRBV6-2/TRBV6-3
D gene: TRBD1
J gene: TRBJ2-3
CDR3 protein: CASSYLPGQGLNTQYF
CDR3 DNA: TGTGCCAGCAGTTACCTGCCCGGACAGGGTCTAAATACGCAGTATTTT

clone size: -
V gene: TRBV5-1
D gene: -
J gene: TRBJ2-7
CDR3 protein: CASSSRDGASYEQYF
CDR3 DNA: TGCGCCAGCAGCTCCCGGGACGGAGCATCCTACGAGCAGTACTTC

clone size: -
V gene: TRBV2
D gene: -
J gene: TRBJ1-3
CDR3 protein: CASAEQVHSGNTIYF
CDR3 DNA: TGTGCCAGCGCGGAACAGGTGCACTCTGGAAACACCATATATTTT

clone size: -
V gene: TRBV6-1
D gene: -
J gene: TRBJ2-7
CDR3 protein: CASSLLLGVYEQYF
CDR3 DNA: TGTGCCAGCAGTCTACTACTTGGCGTCTACGAGCAGTACTTC

clone size: -
V gene: TRBV10-3
D gene: TRBD1
J gene: TRBJ1-2
CDR3 protein: CAITPGTGRAGYTF
CDR3 DNA: TGTGCCATCACCCCCGGGACAGGGCGTGCTGGCTACACCTTC

clone size: few
V gene: TRBV6-5
D gene: -
J gene: TRBJ2-2
CDR3 protein: CASSYTGAAGELFF
CDR3 DNA: TGTGCCAGCAGTTACACGGGGGCTGCCGGGGAGCTGTTTTTT

clone size: -
V gene: TRBV5-4
D gene: -
J gene: TRBJ1-2
CDR3 protein: CASSLNSRNYGYTF
CDR3 DNA: TGTGCCAGCAGCTTGAACAGCCGGAACTATGGCTACACCTTC

clone size: -
V gene: TRBV12-5
D gene: -
J gene: TRBJ2-7
CDR3 protein: CASGFGAGHHSYEQYF
CDR3 DNA: TGTGCTAGTGGTTTTGGAGCAGGCCATCACTCCTACGAGCAGTACTTC

clone size: -
V gene: TRBV27
D gene: TRBD1
J gene: TRBJ1-1
CDR3 protein: CASSSAGGPEAFF
CDR3 DNA: TGTGCCAGCAGTTCCGCAGGGGGCCCTGAAGCTTTCTTT

clone size: few
V gene: TRBV29-1
D gene: -
J gene: TRBJ1-1
CDR3 protein: CSVPPPSGGEGNTEAFF
CDR3 DNA: TGCAGCGTTCCCCCTCCCTCAGGTGGTGAGGGGAACACTGAAGCTTTCTTT

clone size: -
V gene: TRBV7-3
D gene: -
J gene: TRBJ1-1
CDR3 protein: CASSLGGGHLLNTEAFF
CDR3 DNA: TGTGCCAGCAGCTTAGGAGGGGGACACCTACTGAACACTGAAGCTTTCTTT

clone size: -
V gene: TRBV7-6
D gene: -
J gene: TRBJ1-1
CDR3 protein: CASSHDPNGYDTEAFF
CDR3 DNA: TGTGCCAGCAGCCACGACCCGAACGGATACGACACTGAAGCTTTCTTT

clone size: -
V gene: TRBV24-1
D gene: TRBD2
J gene: TRBJ2-1
CDR3 protein: CATSDTGGPSSEQFF
CDR3 DNA: TGTGCCACCAGTGACACGGGGGGGCCCTCCAGTGAGCAGTTCTTC

clone size: -
V gene: TRBV9
D gene: TRBD1
J gene: TRBJ1-2
CDR3 protein: CASNVEGGQDGYTF
CDR3 DNA: TGTGCCAGCAACGTAGAAGGGGGCCAGGATGGCTACACCTTC

clone size: once
V gene: TRBV4-3
D gene: -
J gene: TRBJ1-1
CDR3 protein: CASSQAGEGTEAFF
CDR3 DNA: TGCGCCAGCAGCCAAGCAGGGGAAGGGACTGAAGCTTTCTTT

clone size: few
V gene: TRBV29-1
D gene: TRBD1
J gene: TRBJ1-1
CDR3 protein: CSAPTGPEGLNTEAFF
CDR3 DNA: TGCAGCGCTCCGACAGGGCCGGAGGGCCTGAACACTGAAGCTTTCTTT

clone size: -
V gene: TRBV6-5
D gene: TRBD1
J gene: TRBJ1-4
CDR3 protein: CASSYGTGEVNEKLFF
CDR3 DNA: TGTGCCAGCAGTTACGGTACAGGGGAGGTTAATGAAAAACTGTTTTTT

clone size: -
V gene: TRBV4-1
D gene: -
J gene: TRBJ2-7
CDR3 protein: CASSQLPTAYEQYF
CDR3 DNA: TGCGCCAGCAGCCAACTTCCCACAGCCTACGAGCAGTACTTC

clone size: -
V gene: TRBV13
D gene: -
J gene: TRBJ1-3
CDR3 protein: CASSLEDTRNTIYF
CDR3 DNA: TGTGCCAGCAGCTTAGAGGACACCAGAAACACCATATATTTT

clone size: -
V gene: TRBV6-1
D gene: TRBD2
J gene: TRBJ2-2
CDR3 protein: CASSFTPWRGYTGELFF
CDR3 DNA: TGTGCCAGCAGTTTCACCCCATGGCGGGGGTACACCGGGGAGCTGTTTTTT

clone size: -
V gene: TRBV6-1
D gene: -
J gene: TRBJ2-2
CDR3 protein: CASSVASAGGELFF
CDR3 DNA: TGTGCCAGCAGTGTGGCTAGCGCGGGCGGGGAGCTGTTTTTT

clone size: few
V gene: TRBV27
D gene: -
J gene: TRBJ2-1
CDR3 protein: CASSPGHTSYNEQFF
CDR3 DNA: TGTGCCAGCAGCCCGGGACATACCTCCTACAATGAGCAGTTCTTC

clone size: -
V gene: TRBV4-1
D gene: -
J gene: TRBJ2-3
CDR3 protein: CASSQDPLTDTQYF
CDR3 DNA: TGCGCCAGCAGCCAAGATCCCCTCACAGATACGCAGTATTTT

clone size: -
V gene: TRBV27
D gene: TRBD1
J gene: TRBJ1-5
CDR3 protein: CASSYAGGQPQHF
CDR3 DNA: TGTGCCAGCAGTTACGCAGGGGGTCAGCCCCAGCATTTT

clone size: few
V gene: TRBV6-6
D gene: -
J gene: TRBJ1-1
CDR3 protein: CASGSSGAEAFF
CDR3 DNA: TGTGCCAGCGGGTCCTCAGGGGCAGAAGCTTTCTTT

clone size: -
V gene: TRBV11-2
D gene: -
J gene: TRBJ2-2
CDR3 protein: CASSFGTASAGELFF
CDR3 DNA: TGTGCCAGCAGCTTCGGGACTGCGAGCGCCGGGGAGCTGTTTTTT

clone size: many
V gene: TRBV7-6
D gene: -
J gene: TRBJ2-3
CDR3 protein: CASSPILGTQYF
CDR3 DNA: TGTGCCAGCAGCCCCATCCTAGGCACGCAGTATTTT

clone size: many
V gene: TRBV6-1
D gene: TRBD2
J gene: TRBJ2-5
CDR3 protein: CASSVGTREDQETQYF
CDR3 DNA: TGTGCCAGCAGTGTAGGGACTAGAGAAGACCAAGAGACCCAGTACTTC

clone size: -
V gene: TRBV19
D gene: TRBD1
J gene: TRBJ2-7
CDR3 protein: CASSVGVTGSFYEQYF
CDR3 DNA: TGTGCCAGTAGTGTTGGGGTGACAGGGTCATTCTACGAGCAGTACTTC

clone size: few
V gene: TRBV11-2
D gene: -
J gene: TRBJ2-5
CDR3 protein: CASSLGVTTDSQETQYF
CDR3 DNA: TGTGCCAGCAGCTTAGGAGTTACGACGGATAGCCAAGAGACCCAGTACTTC

clone size: few
V gene: TRBV6-2/TRBV6-3
D gene: -
J gene: TRBJ2-1
CDR3 protein: CASSYSRGLRHEQFF
CDR3 DNA: TGTGCCAGCAGTTACTCCCGGGGCCTCCGCCATGAGCAGTTCTTC

clone size: -
V gene: TRBV6-8
D gene: -
J gene: TRBJ1-4
CDR3 protein: CASNRLMGANEKLFF
CDR3 DNA: TGTGCCAGCAACCGTCTGATGGGGGCAAATGAAAAACTGTTTTTT

clone size: many
V gene: TRBV7-8
D gene: TRBD2
J gene: TRBJ2-5
CDR3 protein: CASSYSGGAGETQYF
CDR3 DNA: TGTGCCAGCAGTTACAGCGGGGGGGCGGGGGAGACCCAGTACTTC

clone size: many
V gene: TRBV7-2
D gene: TRBD1
J gene: TRBJ1-3
CDR3 protein: CASSLNRGGNTIYF
CDR3 DNA: TGTGCCAGCAGCTTGAACAGGGGTGGAAACACCATATATTTT

clone size: few
V gene: TRBV11-3
D gene: -
J gene: TRBJ2-7
CDR3 protein: CASSYLLTSEQYF
CDR3 DNA: TGTGCCAGCAGCTACTTACTAACCTCCGAGCAGTACTTC

clone size: -
V gene: TRBV10-3
D gene: TRBD2
J gene: TRBJ2-1
CDR3 protein: CAITIAGGDNEQFF
CDR3 DNA: TGTGCCATCACCATAGCGGGGGGAGACAATGAGCAGTTCTTC

clone size: -
V gene: TRBV5-1
D gene: -
J gene: TRBJ2-7
CDR3 protein: CASSPEGQGSYEQYF
CDR3 DNA: TGCGCCAGCAGCCCGGAAGGGCAGGGCTCCTACGAGCAGTACTTC

clone size: -
V gene: TRBV7-9
D gene: TRBD1
J gene: TRBJ1-1
CDR3 protein: CASSDRGVLEAFF
CDR3 DNA: TGTGCCAGCAGCGACAGGGGTGTACTTGAAGCTTTCTTT

clone size: many
V gene: TRBV7-8
D gene: TRBD1
J gene: TRBJ2-3
CDR3 protein: CASSPATGTLSDTQYF
CDR3 DNA: TGTGCCAGCAGCCCAGCGACAGGGACCCTCTCAGATACGCAGTATTTT

clone size: -
V gene: TRBV6-6
D gene: -
J gene: TRBJ1-5
CDR3 protein: CASSVNSGEPQHF
CDR3 DNA: TGTGCCAGCAGTGTGAACAGTGGAGAGCCCCAGCATTTT

clone size: -
V gene: TRBV27
D gene: TRBD1
J gene: TRBJ1-5
CDR3 protein: CASSTGQGENQPQHF
CDR3 DNA: TGTGCCAGCAGTACAGGACAGGGCGAGAATCAGCCCCAGCATTTT

clone size: -
V gene: TRBV7-6
D gene: TRBD1
J gene: TRBJ2-7
CDR3 protein: CASSDRAYEQYF
CDR3 DNA: TGTGCCAGCAGCGACAGGGCATACGAGCAGTACTTC

clone size: -
V gene: TRBV29-1
D gene: TRBD2
J gene: TRBJ2-1
CDR3 protein: CSVEGLSGGSYNEQFF
CDR3 DNA: TGCAGCGTTGAAGGTCTAAGCGGGGGTTCCTACAATGAGCAGTTCTTC

clone size: -
V gene: TRBV12-3/TRBV12-4
D gene: TRBD2
J gene: TRBJ2-2
CDR3 protein: CASSLSPGGITGELFF
CDR3 DNA: TGTGCCAGCAGTTTATCCCCGGGGGGGATAACCGGGGAGCTGTTTTTT

clone size: -
V gene: TRBV12-3/TRBV12-4
D gene: TRBD2
J gene: TRBJ2-1
CDR3 protein: CASSAIAGNYNEQFF
CDR3 DNA: TGTGCCAGCAGTGCAATAGCGGGGAACTACAATGAGCAGTTCTTC